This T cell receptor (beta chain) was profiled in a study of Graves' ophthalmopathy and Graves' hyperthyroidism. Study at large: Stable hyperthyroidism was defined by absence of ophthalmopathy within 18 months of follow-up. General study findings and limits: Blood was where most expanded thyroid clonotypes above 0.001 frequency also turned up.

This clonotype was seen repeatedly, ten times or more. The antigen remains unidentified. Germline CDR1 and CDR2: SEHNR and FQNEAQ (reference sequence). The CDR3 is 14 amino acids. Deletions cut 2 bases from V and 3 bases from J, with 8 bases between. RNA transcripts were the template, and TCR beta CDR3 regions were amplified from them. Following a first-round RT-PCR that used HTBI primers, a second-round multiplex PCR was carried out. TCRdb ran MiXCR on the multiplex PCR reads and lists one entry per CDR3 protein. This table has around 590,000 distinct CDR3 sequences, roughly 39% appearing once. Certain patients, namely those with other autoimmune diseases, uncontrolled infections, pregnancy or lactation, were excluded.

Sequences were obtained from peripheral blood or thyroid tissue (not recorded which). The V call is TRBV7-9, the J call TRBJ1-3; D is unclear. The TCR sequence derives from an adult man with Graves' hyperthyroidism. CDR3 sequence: CASSLIGFGNTIYF. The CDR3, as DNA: TGTGCCAGCAGCTTAATCGGGTTTGGAAACACCATATATTTT.